These T cell receptor beta chains were read from a single sample in a study of T cells in Graves' hyperthyroidism and ophthalmopathy. TCRdb called the multiplex PCR reads again in MiXCR, with one record for every CDR3 protein. Of hundreds of thousands of distinct CDR3 sequences listed, approximately 15% were seen once; the top ten hold 5% to 7%. Sequencing was performed on blood. The receptors were sampled from a woman aged 30 to 39 with Graves' hyperthyroidism that later progressed to Graves' ophthalmopathy. Each CDR3 is given with its conserved first and last residue. A D gene is named only where the DNA matches it firmly. Clone size is given for some rows only: seen once, a few or many times, or a class if the clone is expanded.

j_gene | abundance | v_gene | d_gene | CDR3nt | CDR3aa
TRBJ1-5 | few | TRBV7-8 | - | TGTGCCAGCAGCTTAGCAGGGGCTTTAAATCAGCCCCAGCATTTT | CASSLAGALNQPQHF
TRBJ2-1 | many | TRBV20-1 | - | TGCAGTGCTAGAGATTGGTACAATGAGCAGTTCTTC | CSARDWYNEQFF
TRBJ1-4 | many | TRBV5-1 | - | TGCGCCAGCAGCCTCCGGGACGGGGGTGAAAAACTGTTTTTT | CASSLRDGGEKLFF
TRBJ2-2 | many | TRBV3-1 | - | TGTGCCAGCAGCCAAGATCTCGCAGTACCCGGGGAGCTGTTTTTT | CASSQDLAVPGELFF
TRBJ2-3 | many | TRBV28 | - | TGTGCCAGCAGTAGGCCCGCCACAGATACGCAGTATTTT | CASSRPATDTQYF
TRBJ2-1 | - | TRBV6-1 | - | TGTGCCAGCAGTGCTATTCCCAATGAGCAGTTCTTC | CASSAIPNEQFF
TRBJ2-3 | many | TRBV12-3/TRBV12-4 | - | TGTGCCAGCAGCCTTGGGGGGAGAAGGGAAGATACGCAGTATTTT | CASSLGGRREDTQYF
TRBJ2-5 | few | TRBV6-1 | - | TGTGCCAGCAGTACCAGTATTTGGGAAGAGACCCAGTACTTC | CASSTSIWEETQYF
TRBJ2-7 | few | TRBV15 | - | TGTGCCACCAGCAGAGATCGGGGGCTCCTGCCCGAGCAGTACTTC | CATSRDRGLLPEQYF
TRBJ2-7 | many | TRBV2 | - | TGTGCCAGCACCGGGACGGGGTCCTACGAGCAGTACTTC | CASTGTGSYEQYF
TRBJ1-1 | many | TRBV11-3 | - | TGTGCCAGTAGTCCTGGGTACACTGAAGCTTTCTTT | CASSPGYTEAFF
TRBJ2-3 | many | TRBV6-1 | TRBD2 | TGTGCCAGCAGCCCTATACTAGCGGGAACTAGCACAGATACGCAGTATTTT | CASSPILAGTSTDTQYF
TRBJ2-7 | many | TRBV29-1 | TRBD1 | TGCAGCGTTGACGCCGGGACAGGGGGGTACGAGCAGTACTTC | CSVDAGTGGYEQYF
TRBJ2-2 | many | TRBV6-1 | - | TGTGCCAGCAACCCGGACACTAACACCGGGGAGCTGTTTTTT | CASNPDTNTGELFF
TRBJ2-2 | many | TRBV11-3 | - | TGTGCCAGCAGCGCTCAAGAAAACCGGGGCACCGGGGAGCTGTTTTTT | CASSAQENRGTGELFF
TRBJ1-6 | - | TRBV29-1 | TRBD1 | TGCAGCGTGGGCGGACAGGGGGAAGATTCACCCCTCCACTTT | CSVGGQGEDSPLHF
TRBJ2-3 | many | TRBV29-1 | - | TGCAGCGTTGGGCGGGCCCTTAGCACAGATACGCAGTATTTT | CSVGRALSTDTQYF
TRBJ2-3 | many | TRBV30 | - | TGTGCCCGTGGACTCCCCGAGTCCACAGATACGCAGTATTTT | CARGLPESTDTQYF
TRBJ2-2 | many | TRBV2 | TRBD2 | TGTGCCAGCAGGCGGGAAGGGACTAGCGGAACCACCGGGGAGCTGTTTTTT | CASRREGTSGTTGELFF
TRBJ2-2 | many | TRBV19 | TRBD2 | TGTGCCAGTAGTTTGACTAGCGGGAGCTTCACCGGGGAGCTGTTTTTT | CASSLTSGSFTGELFF
TRBJ1-3 | - | TRBV12-3/TRBV12-4 | - | TGTGCCAGCAGTTTGGGAGAGTCTGGAAACACCATATATTTT | CASSLGESGNTIYF
TRBJ1-2 | many | TRBV11-3 | - | TGTGCCAGCAGCTTTGGACTGCGGGGCTACACCTTC | CASSFGLRGYTF
TRBJ2-7 | many | TRBV28 | - | TGTGCCAGCACCCCCCCAGGGCTGGGGGAGCAGTACTTC | CASTPPGLGEQYF
TRBJ2-1 | many | TRBV14 | - | TGTGCCAGCAGCCAAGATCAATTCGGGGGCATCTCGAGTGAGCAGTTCTTC | CASSQDQFGGISSEQFF
TRBJ1-5 | many | TRBV6-5 | - | TGTGCCAGCAGTTACCCCCGGGGAGGCAATCAGCCCCAGCATTTT | CASSYPRGGNQPQHF
TRBJ2-2 | - | TRBV27 | TRBD1 | TGTGCCAGCAGCTTTTTACAGGGGGACCCCGGGGAGCTGTTTTTT | CASSFLQGDPGELFF
TRBJ1-4 | few | TRBV20-1 | - | TGCAGTGCTAGTTTGGCAGGGGCTGAAAAACTGTTTTTT | CSASLAGAEKLFF
TRBJ2-3 | few | TRBV3-1 | TRBD1 | TGTGCCAGCGGAGACAGGGGGCCAGATACGCAGTATTTT | CASGDRGPDTQYF